A selection of T cell receptor beta chains follows, all from one sample in a study of blood T cell repertoires in COVID-19. Data came from immunoSEQ multiplex PCR; TCRdb stores just in-frame clones and leaves some out. This table has some 160,000 clones, 89% appearing once. The sample comprised peripheral blood. The receptors stem from a man aged 55 to 70 with acute or convalescent COVID-19. CDR3s include the opening cysteine and the closing phenylalanine or tryptophan. D genes are given only for firm matches. Size is omitted from some rows. Given values are once, few, many or a class for expanded clones.

cdr3_aa: CASSYSTAGGTDTQYF; cdr3_nt: TGTGCCAGCAGTTACTCGACTGCGGGGGGCACAGATACGCAGTATTTT; clone_size: few; d_call: TRBD2; v_call: TRBV6-5; j_call: TRBJ2-3
cdr3_aa: CASSTGQTNSPLHF; cdr3_nt: TGCGCCAGCAGCACGGGACAGACCAATTCACCCCTCCACTTT; clone_size: .; d_call: TRBD1; v_call: TRBV4-3; j_call: TRBJ1-6
cdr3_aa: CASSRDRGLRGTEAFF; cdr3_nt: TGTGCCAGCAGCCGAGACAGGGGGCTTCGTGGCACTGAAGCTTTCTTT; clone_size: .; d_call: TRBD1; v_call: TRBV7-9; j_call: TRBJ1-1
cdr3_aa: CASAGGLDSPLHF; cdr3_nt: TGTGCCAGCGCAGGGGGTCTCGATTCACCCCTCCACTTT; clone_size: once; d_call: TRBD1; v_call: TRBV12-3/TRBV12-4; j_call: TRBJ1-6
cdr3_aa: CASSKYHSGANTGELFF; cdr3_nt: TGTGCCAGCAGCAAATATCATTCAGGGGCGAACACCGGGGAGCTGTTTTTT; clone_size: .; d_call: .; v_call: TRBV21-1; j_call: TRBJ2-2
cdr3_aa: CSVAMSSGGASDTQYF; cdr3_nt: TGCAGCGTTGCGATGTCTAGCGGGGGGGCATCAGATACGCAGTATTTT; clone_size: .; d_call: TRBD2; v_call: TRBV29-1; j_call: TRBJ2-3
cdr3_aa: CASSLGTGDFDGYTF; cdr3_nt: TGTGCCAGCAGCTTGGGGACAGGGGATTTCGATGGCTACACCTTC; clone_size: .; d_call: TRBD1; v_call: TRBV5-6; j_call: TRBJ1-2
cdr3_aa: CASRRDFNEKLFF; cdr3_nt: TGTGCCAGCAGGAGGGACTTTAATGAAAAACTGTTTTTT; clone_size: .; d_call: .; v_call: TRBV2; j_call: TRBJ1-4
cdr3_aa: CASSGGDRGQRDTQYF; cdr3_nt: TGCGCCAGCAGCGGAGGGGACAGGGGGCAGAGAGATACGCAGTATTTT; clone_size: .; d_call: TRBD1; v_call: TRBV5-1; j_call: TRBJ2-3
cdr3_aa: CASSLQGQANGYTF; cdr3_nt: TGTGCCAGCAGCTTACAAGGACAGGCCAATGGCTACACCTTC; clone_size: .; d_call: TRBD1; v_call: TRBV7-9; j_call: TRBJ1-2
cdr3_aa: CASSFRGGPYEQYF; cdr3_nt: TGCGCCAGCAGCTTCCGCGGAGGTCCCTACGAGCAGTACTTC; clone_size: .; d_call: .; v_call: TRBV5-1; j_call: TRBJ2-7
cdr3_aa: CTGKVRQTQYF; cdr3_nt: TGCACCGGTAAAGTGCGGCAGACCCAGTACTTC; clone_size: .; d_call: .; v_call: TRBV1; j_call: TRBJ2-5
cdr3_aa: CAWSVWGTGSEAFF; cdr3_nt: TGTGCCTGGAGTGTATGGGGGACAGGGAGCGAGGCTTTCTTT; clone_size: .; d_call: TRBD1; v_call: TRBV30; j_call: TRBJ1-1
cdr3_aa: CAWTRPRTGGLTNTIYF; cdr3_nt: TGTGCCTGGACCCGACCTCGGACAGGGGGTCTGACAAACACCATATATTTT; clone_size: .; d_call: TRBD1; v_call: TRBV30; j_call: TRBJ1-3
cdr3_aa: CASGGDRGNYGYTF; cdr3_nt: TGTGCCAGCGGAGGGGACAGGGGGAACTATGGCTACACCTTC; clone_size: .; d_call: TRBD1; v_call: TRBV28; j_call: TRBJ1-2
cdr3_aa: CASSQDNRGNSPLHF; cdr3_nt: TGCGCCAGCAGCCAAGATAACAGGGGAAATTCACCCCTCCACTTT; clone_size: .; d_call: TRBD1; v_call: TRBV4-3; j_call: TRBJ1-6
cdr3_aa: CASSYRGMDGYTF; cdr3_nt: TGTGCCAGCAGTTATAGAGGGATGGATGGCTACACCTTC; clone_size: .; d_call: .; v_call: TRBV6-2/TRBV6-3; j_call: TRBJ1-2
cdr3_aa: CATSSPLHF; cdr3_nt: TGTGCCACCAGTTCGCCCCTCCACTTT; clone_size: .; d_call: .; v_call: TRBV24-1; j_call: TRBJ1-6
cdr3_aa: CASHVQGSNTEAFF; cdr3_nt: TGTGCCAGCCACGTACAGGGATCAAACACTGAAGCTTTCTTT; clone_size: .; d_call: .; v_call: TRBV27; j_call: TRBJ1-1
cdr3_aa: CASRPPGQNGYTF; cdr3_nt: TGTGCCAGCAGGCCACCGGGACAGAATGGCTACACCTTC; clone_size: once; d_call: TRBD1; v_call: TRBV11-2; j_call: TRBJ1-2
cdr3_aa: CASSVHQTSGGEASRADTQYF; cdr3_nt: TGTGCCAGCAGCGTCCATCAGACTAGCGGGGGGGAAGCCAGTCGGGCAGATACGCAGTATTTT; clone_size: .; d_call: TRBD2; v_call: TRBV9; j_call: TRBJ2-3
cdr3_aa: CASSHWGGNSPLHF; cdr3_nt: TGTGCCAGCAGCCACTGGGGGGGTAATTCACCCCTCCACTTT; clone_size: .; d_call: .; v_call: TRBV7-9; j_call: TRBJ1-6
cdr3_aa: CASSPESAAYNEQFF; cdr3_nt: TGTGCCAGCAGCCCCGAATCAGCGGCCTACAATGAGCAGTTCTTC; clone_size: .; d_call: .; v_call: TRBV6-2/TRBV6-3; j_call: TRBJ2-1
cdr3_aa: CASSFSILIVSPTRQSYF; cdr3_nt: TGTGCCAGCAGCTTTTCGATATTGATAGTTTCTCCGACGAGACAGTCATATTTT; clone_size: .; d_call: .; v_call: TRBV5-8; j_call: TRBJ1-3
cdr3_aa: CASSGNSPHQPQHF; cdr3_nt: TGTGCCAGCAGTGGGAATAGCCCCCATCAGCCCCAGCATTTT; clone_size: .; d_call: .; v_call: TRBV2; j_call: TRBJ1-5
cdr3_aa: CASSLPGLLTDTQYF; cdr3_nt: TGCGCCAGCAGCTTGCCGGGACTCCTTACAGATACGCAGTATTTT; clone_size: .; d_call: .; v_call: TRBV5-1; j_call: TRBJ2-3
cdr3_aa: CASSVGQSETQYF; cdr3_nt: TGTGCCAGCAGCGTCGGACAGTCAGAGACCCAGTACTTC; clone_size: .; d_call: .; v_call: TRBV9; j_call: TRBJ2-5
cdr3_aa: CASRGQGAYYGYTF; cdr3_nt: TGTGCCAGCAGGGGACAGGGGGCCTACTATGGCTACACCTTC; clone_size: .; d_call: TRBD1; v_call: TRBV2; j_call: TRBJ1-2
cdr3_aa: CASSSKRDIGGYTF; cdr3_nt: TGTGCCAGCAGCTCAAAAAGGGACATCGGAGGCTACACCTTC; clone_size: .; d_call: .; v_call: TRBV6-5; j_call: TRBJ1-2
cdr3_aa: CASSLEGQDTQYF; cdr3_nt: TGTGCCAGCAGCTTAGAGGGACAGGATACGCAGTATTTT; clone_size: .; d_call: TRBD1; v_call: TRBV7-2; j_call: TRBJ2-3
cdr3_aa: CASGLALAGSYNEQFF; cdr3_nt: TGTGCTAGTGGTTTGGCGTTAGCGGGGTCCTACAATGAGCAGTTCTTC; clone_size: .; d_call: TRBD2; v_call: TRBV12-5; j_call: TRBJ2-1
cdr3_aa: CASSESAGTYEQYF; cdr3_nt: TGTGCCAGCAGCGAAAGTGCAGGGACCTACGAGCAGTACTTC; clone_size: once; d_call: .; v_call: TRBV7-8; j_call: TRBJ2-7
cdr3_aa: CASSWSTGELFF; cdr3_nt: TGTGCCAGCAGTTGGAGCACCGGGGAGCTGTTTTTT; clone_size: .; d_call: .; v_call: TRBV6-2/TRBV6-3; j_call: TRBJ2-2
cdr3_aa: CAWSWGQTTDTQYF; cdr3_nt: TGTGCCTGGAGTTGGGGACAGACCACAGATACGCAGTATTTT; clone_size: .; d_call: TRBD1; v_call: TRBV30; j_call: TRBJ2-3
cdr3_aa: CASSLGQPGLYEQYF; cdr3_nt: TGCGCCAGCAGCTTGGGTCAACCGGGACTTTACGAGCAGTACTTC; clone_size: .; d_call: .; v_call: TRBV5-1; j_call: TRBJ2-7
cdr3_aa: CASSLAGHRNTEAFF; cdr3_nt: TGTGCCAGCAGCTTAGCGGGACATCGGAACACTGAAGCTTTCTTT; clone_size: .; d_call: .; v_call: TRBV11-1; j_call: TRBJ1-1
cdr3_aa: CASTEGTGAYEQYF; cdr3_nt: TGTGCCAGCACCGAAGGGACAGGGGCCTACGAGCAGTACTTC; clone_size: .; d_call: TRBD1; v_call: TRBV2; j_call: TRBJ2-7
cdr3_aa: CASSLDRVATEAFF; cdr3_nt: TGTGCCAGCAGCTTAGACAGGGTGGCCACTGAAGCTTTCTTT; clone_size: few; d_call: .; v_call: TRBV11-1; j_call: TRBJ1-1
cdr3_aa: CASSQRKGDYGYTF; cdr3_nt: TGTGCCAGCAGCCAAAGAAAGGGAGACTATGGCTACACCTTC; clone_size: once; d_call: .; v_call: TRBV14; j_call: TRBJ1-2
cdr3_aa: CATAGQGGYEQYF; cdr3_nt: TGTGCCACGGCGGGACAGGGGGGCTACGAGCAGTACTTC; clone_size: .; d_call: TRBD1; v_call: TRBV24-1; j_call: TRBJ2-7
cdr3_aa: CASSLKRHGYTF; cdr3_nt: TGTGCCAGCAGCTTAAAGAGGCATGGCTACACCTTC; clone_size: .; d_call: .; v_call: TRBV7-2; j_call: TRBJ1-2